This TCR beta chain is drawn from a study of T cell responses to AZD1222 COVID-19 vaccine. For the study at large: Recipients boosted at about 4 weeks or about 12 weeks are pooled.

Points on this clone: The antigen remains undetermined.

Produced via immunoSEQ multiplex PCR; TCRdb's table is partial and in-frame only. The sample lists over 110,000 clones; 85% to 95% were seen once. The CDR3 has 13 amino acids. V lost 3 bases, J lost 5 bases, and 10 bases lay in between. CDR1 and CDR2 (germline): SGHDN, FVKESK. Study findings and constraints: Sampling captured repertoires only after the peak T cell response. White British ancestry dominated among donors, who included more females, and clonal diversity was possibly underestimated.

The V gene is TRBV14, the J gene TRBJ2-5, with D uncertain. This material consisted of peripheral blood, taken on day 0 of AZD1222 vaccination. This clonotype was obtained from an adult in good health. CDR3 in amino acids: CASSQLLWETQYF. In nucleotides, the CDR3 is TGTGCCAGCAGCCAGTTGCTATGGGAGACCCAGTACTTC.